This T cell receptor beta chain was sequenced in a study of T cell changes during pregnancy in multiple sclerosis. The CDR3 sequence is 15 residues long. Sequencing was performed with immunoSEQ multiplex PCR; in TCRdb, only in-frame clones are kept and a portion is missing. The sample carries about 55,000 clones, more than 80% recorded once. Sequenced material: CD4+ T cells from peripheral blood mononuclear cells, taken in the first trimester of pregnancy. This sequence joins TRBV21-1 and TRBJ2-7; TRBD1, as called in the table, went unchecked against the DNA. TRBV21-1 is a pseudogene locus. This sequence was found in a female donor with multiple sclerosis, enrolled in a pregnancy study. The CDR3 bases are TGTGCCAGCATCGCCCATGGGGGACAGACCTACGAGCAGTACTTC. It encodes CASIAHGGQTYEQYF.